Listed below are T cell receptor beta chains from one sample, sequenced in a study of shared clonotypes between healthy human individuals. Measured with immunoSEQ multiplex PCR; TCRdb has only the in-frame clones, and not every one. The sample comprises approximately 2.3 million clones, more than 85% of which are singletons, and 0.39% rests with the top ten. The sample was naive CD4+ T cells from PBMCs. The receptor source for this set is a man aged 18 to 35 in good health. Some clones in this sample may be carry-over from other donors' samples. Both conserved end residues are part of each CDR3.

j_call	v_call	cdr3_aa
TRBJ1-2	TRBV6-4	CASSDGLNYGYTF
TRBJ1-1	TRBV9	CASNRDLNTEAFF
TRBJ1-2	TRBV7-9	CASSGWDIGTGYTF
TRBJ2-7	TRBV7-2	CASSLALGLAETYEQYF
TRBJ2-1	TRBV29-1	CSVGIGGTSYNEQFF
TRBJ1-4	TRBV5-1	CASSPRTAGEKLFF
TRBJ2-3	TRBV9	CASSVVGFTDTQYF
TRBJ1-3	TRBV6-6	CASSYGAGNTIYF
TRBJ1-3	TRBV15	CATSRDLGSGNTIYF
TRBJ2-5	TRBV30	CAWDRTSGRQETQYF
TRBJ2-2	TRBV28	CASGQLGRSLFF
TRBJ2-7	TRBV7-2	CASSLALLYEQYF
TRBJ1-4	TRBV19	CASSWRSNEKLFF
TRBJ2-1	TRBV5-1	CASSLGTGTSGRRGNEQFF
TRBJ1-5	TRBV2	CASSEGLGQPQHF
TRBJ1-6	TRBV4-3	CASSQDRRSSPLHF
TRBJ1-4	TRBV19	CASSITPKTNEKLFF
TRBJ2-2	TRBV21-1	CASPLGLGSDGELFF
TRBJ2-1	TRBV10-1	CASSEGASSYNEQFF
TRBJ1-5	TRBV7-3	CASSLTPRGSSNQPQHF
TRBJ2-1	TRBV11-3	CASSLGGPAPQFF
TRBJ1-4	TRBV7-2	CASSHIRANEKLFF
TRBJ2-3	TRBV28	CASSTPLPKNTQYF
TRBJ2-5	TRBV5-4	CASSVRTAGGTQYF
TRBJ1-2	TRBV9	CASTFGQGRGYTF
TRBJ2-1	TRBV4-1	CASSPSLPSYNEQFF
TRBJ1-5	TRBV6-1	CASRGGFLDQPQHF
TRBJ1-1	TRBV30	CAWIPRDRKNTEAFF
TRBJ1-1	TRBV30	CGGRRTEAFF
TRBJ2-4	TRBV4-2	CASNKNPAGVQGNIQYF
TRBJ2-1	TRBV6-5	CASSYGTSGTDEQFF
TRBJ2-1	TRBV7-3	CASSSKAYNEQFF
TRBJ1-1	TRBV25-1	CASRTGPQGTEAFF
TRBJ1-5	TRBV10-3	CAISEEAAYSNQPQHF
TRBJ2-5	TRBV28	CASSSEGTQYF
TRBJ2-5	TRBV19	CASSRTGVRPLTQYF
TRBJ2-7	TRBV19	CASSLQALPQGEQYF
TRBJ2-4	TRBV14	CASSRGATKNIQYF
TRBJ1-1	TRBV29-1	CSVVDRAGNTEAFF
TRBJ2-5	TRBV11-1	CASSSPGMARETQYF
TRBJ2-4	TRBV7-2	CASRSRQAENIQYF
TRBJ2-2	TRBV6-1	CASSLTGLSGELFF
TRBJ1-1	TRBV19	CASSRLTGYTEAFF
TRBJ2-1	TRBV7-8	CASTPGVTYNEQFF
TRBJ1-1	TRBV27	CASRPQGARGGAFF
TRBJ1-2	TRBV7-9	CASSLGTANHGYTF
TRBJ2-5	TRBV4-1	CASSNQAGQGAQETQYF
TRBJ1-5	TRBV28	CASKSGNQPQHF
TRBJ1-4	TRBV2	CASSWARGSIEKLFF
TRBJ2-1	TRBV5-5	CASSRDNLSYNEQFF
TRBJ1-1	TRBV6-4	CASSDSGRNTEAFF
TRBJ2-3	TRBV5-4	CASSLADTQYF
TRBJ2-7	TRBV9	CASSVAQGTEQYF
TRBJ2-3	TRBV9	CASSVGRTRPGTDTQYF
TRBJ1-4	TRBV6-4	CASSDRPAIEGSSEKLFF
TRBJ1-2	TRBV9	CASSPQTGGYGYTF
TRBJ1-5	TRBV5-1	CASSLEGSGVGQPQHF
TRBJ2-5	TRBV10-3	CAISGGAAAQETQYF
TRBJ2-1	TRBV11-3	CASSLDRGNEQFF